Below, 15 T cell receptor beta chains from the same sample are listed, as sequenced in a study of blood T cell repertoires in COVID-19. Repertoires were generated with immunoSEQ multiplex PCR, while TCRdb's copy carries only in-frame clones and drops some. Of roughly 290,000 clones in the sample, approximately 83% were seen once. Sequencing input: peripheral blood. The source is a woman younger than 45 who had recovered from COVID-19.

The gene calls are TRBV5-4 and TRBJ1-2; 8 nucleotides line up with TRBD1. Germline CDR1 and CDR2: SGHNT and YYREEE (reference sequence). Trimming cost V 4 bases and J 4 bases; bases outside gene matches: 6. This CDR3 has 14 residues. The CDR3 protein is CASSGKDRVYGYTF. The CDR3 nucleotides read TGTGCCAGCAGCGGGAAGGACAGGGTCTATGGCTACACCTTC.

The J gene is TRBJ2-7, the V gene TRBV7-8; 14 bases match TRBD2. The germline V gene has CDR1 SGHVS and CDR2 FQNEAQ. Trimming removed 5 bases from V and 3 bases from J; junction bases left unmatched: 6. CDR3 length: 16 amino acids. The DNA for the CDR3 is TGTGCCAGCAGCACCGGGACTAGCGGGAGTAGCTACGAGCAGTACTTC. Translation gives CASSTGTSGSSYEQYF.

The chain combines TRBV6-5 with TRBJ1-5; TRBD1 agrees at 11 bases. The junction had 7 bases not matched to a gene; V was cut back by 6 bases and J by 6 bases. Germline V gene lookup returns CDR1 MNHEY and CDR2 SVGAGI. The CDR3 consists of 15 residues. The CDR3 sequence is CASRGQGARSQPQHF. CDR3 bases: TGTGCCAGCAGAGGACAGGGGGCGCGTAGTCAGCCCCAGCATTTT.

The chain couples TRBV5-1 to TRBJ1-5, with D perhaps TRBD1 (5 bases). V shed 0 bases and J shed 1 base, with 11 bases lying between them. CDR3 length equals 16 residues. CDR1 is SGHRS, CDR2 YFSETQ, per germline. In DNA form, the CDR3 reads TGCGCCAGCAGCTTGGACTCGGCAGGGAGCAATCAGCCCCAGCATTTT. The encoded protein is CASSLDSAGSNQPQHF.

This clone was picked up one time. The chain is built from TRBV30 and TRBJ1-5, with D possibly being TRBD1 (5 bases). Germline V gene sequence: CDR1 GTSNPN, CDR2 SVGIG (reference sequence). The V gene lost 2 bases and the J gene lost 6 bases, with 11 bases spanning the gap. The length of the CDR3 is 13 residues. This CDR3 reads CAWSNVGVQPQHF. CDR3 nucleotides: TGTGCCTGGAGTAATGTAGGGGTTCAGCCCCAGCATTTT.

The J gene is TRBJ1-4, the V gene TRBV9, with TRBD1 matching over 8 bases. The CDR3 is 15 amino acids. Germline CDR1 is SGDLS and CDR2 is YYNGEE. J gave up 8 bases and V 4 bases, and 10 bases lay outside the gene matches. The CDR3 spells CASSRNPGGAEKLFF. The CDR3 DNA reads as TGTGCCAGCAGCCGGAACCCAGGGGGCGCCGAAAAACTGTTTTTT. The full variable domain, rest sourced from reference TRBV9 and TRBJ1-4, is DSGVTQTPKHLITATGQRVTLRCSPRSGDLSVYWYQQSLDQGLQFLIQYYNGEERAKGNILERFSAQQFPDLHSELNLSSLELGDSALYFCASSRNPGGAEKLFFGSGTQLSVL.

The gene calls are TRBV19 and TRBJ1-2; TRBD1 matches 8 bases. The CDR3 extends over 14 amino acids. Germline V CDR1 and CDR2: LNHDA, SQIVND (reference sequence). Losses at the gene ends were 1 base for V and 7 bases for J; bases not matched to a gene: 5. As DNA, the CDR3 is TGTGCCAGTAGTATAGCCAGGACAGGGTTTGGCTACACCTTC. Its protein is CASSIARTGFGYTF.

The V and J genes are TRBV28 and TRBJ2-6, with D maybe TRBD1 (6 bases). The CDR3 is 16 residues long. V lost 7 bases and J 0 bases, leaving 13 bases between the germline ends. Germline-derived CDR1 and CDR2 are MDHEN and SYDVKM. CDR3 nucleotide sequence: TGTGCCAGCACCCTAACAGGGCCCTCTGGGGCCAACGTCCTGACTTTC. Translation gives CASTLTGPSGANVLTF. The variable domain in full, with the rest retrieved from reference TRBV28 and TRBJ2-6, is DVKVTQSSRYLVKRTGEKVFLECVQDMDHENMFWYRQDPGLGLRLIYFSYDVKMKEKGDIPEGYSVSREKKERFSLILESASTNQTSMYLCASTLTGPSGANVLTFGAGSRLTVL.

The genes are TRBV19 and TRBJ2-7; maybe TRBD1 (6 bases). V gave up 2 bases and J gave up 2 bases, with 7 bases separating them. The CDR3 runs to 13 residues. Germline V gives CDR1 LNHDA, CDR2 SQIVND (reference sequence). In nucleotides, the CDR3 is TGTGCCAGTAGTATACGGGACACCTACGAGCAGTACTTC. Translating it yields CASSIRDTYEQYF.

This chain connects TRBV27 to TRBJ1-1; no clear D. The CDR3 length is 13 residues. V lost 3 bases and J 7 bases, leaving 12 bases between the germline ends. CDR1 and CDR2 (germline): MNHEY, SMNVEV (reference sequence). In DNA form, the CDR3 reads TGTGCCAGCAGTTTTGAGTCTTATGGTGAAGCTTTCTTT. As protein: CASSFESYGEAFF.

This rearrangement joins TRBV14 to TRBJ1-1; tentatively, D is TRBD1 (5 bases). Trimming left V 4 bases short and J 1 base short, with 13 bases between. CDR1 and CDR2 (germline): SGHDN, FVKESK. This CDR3 has 15 residues. The CDR3 DNA reads as TGTGCCAGCAGCCTCGCGGGGGTACGGAACACTGAAGCTTTCTTT. Translating gives CASSLAGVRNTEAFF. Complete variable domain (other parts from reference TRBV14 and TRBJ1-1): EAGVTQFPSHSVIEKGQTVTLRCDPISGHDNLYWYRRVMGKEIKFLLHFVKESKQDESGMPNNRFLAERTGGTYSTLKVQPAELEDSGVYFCASSLAGVRNTEAFFGQGTRLTVV.

Concerning this clone itself: This CDR3 fails to terminate in the conserved phenylalanine or tryptophan, so it likely reflects a read error. The DNA is omitted, as the CDR3 cannot be located on it reliably, and the CDR3 follows TCRdb's listing. The rearrangement links TRBV5-6 to TRBJ1-5; TRBD1 was called by the table and not checked on the DNA. CDR1 and CDR2 from the germline V gene are SGHDT and YYEEEE. The CDR3 spans 14 residues, counting both ends. CDR3 amino acids: CASSFSDRGPKPNV.

The genes are TRBV11-2 and TRBJ2-1, with 7 bases fitting TRBD1. J lost 3 bases, V lost 5 bases, and 13 bases had no gene match. The germline gives CDR1 SGHAT, CDR2 FQNNGV. The length of the CDR3 is 17 residues. CDR3 bases: TGTGCCAGCAGCCCCCCCCGAGACAGGGAAGGCTACAATGAGCAGTTCTTC. Translation gives CASSPPRDREGYNEQFF.

This rearrangement joins TRBV19 to TRBJ1-5; no clear D gene. The CDR3 runs 13 residues. CDR1 and CDR2 (germline): LNHDA, SQIVND (reference sequence). The V end lost 1 base, the J end lost 6 bases, and 7 bases lay between the germline ends. The CDR3 region has the DNA TGTGCCAGTAGTATAGGGGGAGGTCAGCCCCAGCATTTT. This codes for CASSIGGGQPQHF.

The chain uses TRBV4-1 and TRBJ2-2; the D gene is possibly TRBD2 (5 bases). The V end lost 2 bases, the J end lost 1 base, and 8 bases lay between the germline ends. Germline V gene data show CDR1 as MGHRA and CDR2 as YSYEKL. The CDR3 spans 15 residues. The CDR3 sequence: CASSQPSLNTGELFF. CDR3 DNA sequence: TGCGCCAGCAGCCAACCTAGCCTGAACACCGGGGAGCTGTTTTTT.